The sequence of this T cell receptor beta chain was determined in a study of cytomegalovirus exposure and HLA in healthy donors. Study outcomes and limitations: In a later analysis, CMV-associated beta chains were mostly HLA-associated, it appeared.

CDR3 size: 17 residues. The germline CDR1 and CDR2 sequences are LGHNA and YNFKEQ. Trimming removed 0 bases from V and 0 bases from J, with 15 bases in between. Concerning this clone: What it binds is unknown.

The primer mix had 60 Vbeta and 13 Jbeta primers. Sequencing was performed with immunoSEQ multiplex PCR; in TCRdb, only in-frame clones are kept and a portion is missing. The repertoire includes 170,000 or so clones, over 75% of them detected once, and more than 0.45% sits in the top ten. This chain uses TRBV4-2 with TRBJ2-7; TRBD2 is a possible D gene (6 bases). The origin of this receptor is a woman between 50 and 59 years old in good health and CMV-seronegative. Sequences were obtained from PBMCs. This chain's CDR3 is CASSQDRPGVSSYEQYF. The CDR3 coding sequence is TGTGCCAGCAGCCAAGACCGGCCGGGGGTAAGCTCCTACGAGCAGTACTTC.